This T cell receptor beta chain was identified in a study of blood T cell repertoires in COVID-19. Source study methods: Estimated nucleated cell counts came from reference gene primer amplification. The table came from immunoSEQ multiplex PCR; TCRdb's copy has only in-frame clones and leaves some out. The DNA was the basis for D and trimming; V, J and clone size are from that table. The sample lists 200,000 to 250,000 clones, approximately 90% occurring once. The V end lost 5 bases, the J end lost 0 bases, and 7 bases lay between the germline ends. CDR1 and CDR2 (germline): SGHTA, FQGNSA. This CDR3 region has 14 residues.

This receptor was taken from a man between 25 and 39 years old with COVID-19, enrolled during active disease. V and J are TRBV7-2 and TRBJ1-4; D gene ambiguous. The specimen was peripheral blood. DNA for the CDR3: TGTGCCAGCAGCCCCCCAGCAACTAATGAAAAACTGTTTTTT. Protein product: CASSPPATNEKLFF.